What follows is one TCR beta chain and its context. What antigen it recognizes has not been identified. Base qualities were left out, and no much larger clone turns up one base away. This specimen comes from a study of cytotoxic CD8 clonotypes in ibrutinib-treated CLL (dated by TCRdb to the early 2020s). A note on the overall study: The cohort included about 15 treatment-naive and ten to twelve relapsed/refractory patients; under 18 were IGHV unmutated. Responses were partial in roughly 24 patients and complete in 2; after median around 72 months follow-up, roughly 14 stayed in remission and some twelve progressed. On average, each sample yielded 250,000 to 300,000 productive templates and tens of thousands of productive rearrangements. Response samples were obtained after a median of around 11 months of treatment, with a range of about 6 to 40 months. Cryopreserved peripheral blood mononuclear cells were obtained prior to treatment, at the time of response, and at either disease progression or sustained remission. Longitudinal samples were available for about 30% of the 86 trial participants. Study-wide findings and limitations: Clonality increased at ibrutinib response, stayed stable in sustained remission, and fell back toward baseline at progression. At baseline, clonality was higher than in age-matched healthy donors and showed a strong correlation with circulating CD8+ T-cell counts. Public clonotypes were rare and either shrank or stayed stable during treatment, and the rise in clonality at ibrutinib response reflected expansion of private clonotypes. Lymph node repertoires were not examined, and the timing of sampling was not matched between patients in sustained remission and those whose disease progressed.

Each clonotype received, on average, around 10x coverage in deep resolution sequencing performed on a MiSeq, where the target depth lay between 1 in 1 million and 1 in 200,000 T cells. The immunoSEQ hsTCRB Kit was used to generate TCR beta libraries. Regarding the original processing steps: ImmunoSEQ Data Assistant and ImmunoSEQ Analyzer were used for data analysis, and V, D and J genes were assigned according to IMGT definitions. Clonality, which ranges from 0 to 1, was calculated by subtracting the normalized Shannon entropy of productive rearrangement frequencies from one. Only overrepresented clonotypes making up at least 0.05% of each patient's repertoire were included in the public clonotype analysis. Some twelve repertoires from age-matched healthy donors, obtained from immuneACCESS, served as clonality controls. The clones in this table, taken by TCRdb from immuneACCESS, are in-frame only. Not every clone is retained; where verified, under half of the shortfall comes from an unresolved V gene, and the cause of the rest is unknown. Clone size and the V and J calls come from that table; the DNA yielded D and trimming. Across this sample there are some 300,000 clones, with 80% seen only once. Together, the top ten hold 6.5% to 8.5% of the sample.

The CDR3 covers 15 residues, taking in both the cysteine and the phenylalanine. Only the CDR3 DNA stays, 45 bases, in frame from base 1. The germline V gene supplies CDR1 SGHTA and CDR2 FQGTGA. V and J are truncated by 4 bases and 3 bases respectively, leaving an intervening sequence of 16 bases. For TCR beta library preparation, approximately 2 micrograms of genomic DNA were isolated from cryopreserved PBMCs. Longitudinal blood samples from CLL patients on ibrutinib monotherapy underwent high-throughput TCR beta sequencing. Patients were enrolled in a phase 2 open-label single-center ibrutinib monotherapy trial.

In this chain, TRBV7-3 is recombined with TRBJ2-7; the D gene cannot be resolved reliably. This TCR was sampled from a human donor with chronic lymphocytic leukemia. The sequencing here drew on PBMCs, taken before ibrutinib treatment. CDR3 reads: CASSSQPAAVYEQYF. At the DNA level, the sequence is TGTGCCAGCAGCTCCCAACCCGCTGCCGTCTACGAGCAGTACTTC.